This TCR beta chain was identified during a study of molecular identifiers for immune sequencing clone quantification. Study results and caveats: Highly expanded clone sizes could be underestimated through barcode sharing by identical TCR molecules. Clones carrying above 20 RNA copies accounted for over 97% of effector molecules, under 1% in naive cells.

This clonotype showed up just once. Antigen specificity is unknown. The final CDR3 position lacks the conserved phenylalanine or tryptophan, pointing to a likely read error. In the sort, naive CD8 T cells were defined as CD8+CD4-CCR7+CD45RA+. Bulk TCR library preparation followed previously described methods with listed TCR primers. From the PCR reads, TCRdb called clonotypes with MiXCR, one entry per CDR3 protein. Here the sample spans around 480,000 distinct CDR3 sequences, about a quarter being singletons. V lost 1 base to trimming and J lost 5 bases, with 9 bases between them. From germline, CDR1 is SNHLY and CDR2 FYNNEI. The CDR3 runs to 14 residues.

The sequencing input was naive CD8+ T cells from blood, with Jurkat cell RNA spiked in. Subset denoted: FACS-sorted CD8+CD4-CCR7+CD45RA+ naive T cells. The genes are TRBV2 and TRBJ2-1; the D gene is possibly TRBD2 (5 bases). The TCR was taken from a human donor in good health. Some libraries in this study had Jurkat cell RNA spiked in. This chain's CDR3 is CASSEGRRNNEQFI. In DNA, the CDR3 is TGTGCCAGCAGTGAAGGTCGGAGGAACAATGAGCAGTTCATC.